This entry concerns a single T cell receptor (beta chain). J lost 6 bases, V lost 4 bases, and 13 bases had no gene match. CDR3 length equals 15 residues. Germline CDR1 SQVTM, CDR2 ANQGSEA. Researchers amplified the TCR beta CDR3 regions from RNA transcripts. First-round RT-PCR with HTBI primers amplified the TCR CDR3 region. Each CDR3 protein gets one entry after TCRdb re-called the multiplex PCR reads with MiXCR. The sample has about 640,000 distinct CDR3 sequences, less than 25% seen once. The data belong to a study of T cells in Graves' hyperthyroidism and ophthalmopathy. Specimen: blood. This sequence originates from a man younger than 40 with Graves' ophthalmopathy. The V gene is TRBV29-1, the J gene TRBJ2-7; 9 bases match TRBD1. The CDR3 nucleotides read TGCAGCGTTGGAGGCACCAGGGACAGGGTGCTCGAGCAGTACTTC. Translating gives CSVGGTRDRVLEQYF.